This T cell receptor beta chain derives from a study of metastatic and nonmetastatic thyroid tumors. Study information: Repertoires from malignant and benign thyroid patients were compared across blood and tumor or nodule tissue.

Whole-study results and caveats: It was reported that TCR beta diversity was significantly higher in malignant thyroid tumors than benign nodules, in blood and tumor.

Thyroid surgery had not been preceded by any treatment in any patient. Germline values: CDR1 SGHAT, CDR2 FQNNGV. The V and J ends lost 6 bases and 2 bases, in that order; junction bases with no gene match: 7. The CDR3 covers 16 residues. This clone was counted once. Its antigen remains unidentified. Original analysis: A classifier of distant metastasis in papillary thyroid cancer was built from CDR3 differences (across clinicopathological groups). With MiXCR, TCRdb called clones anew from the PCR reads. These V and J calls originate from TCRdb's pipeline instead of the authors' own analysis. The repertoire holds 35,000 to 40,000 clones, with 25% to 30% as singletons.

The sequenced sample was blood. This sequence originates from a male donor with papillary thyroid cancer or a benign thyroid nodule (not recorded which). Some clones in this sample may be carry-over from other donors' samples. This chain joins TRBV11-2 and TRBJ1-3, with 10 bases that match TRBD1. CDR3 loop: CASRSAGQGAGNTIYF. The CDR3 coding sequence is TGTGCCAGCAGATCGGCCGGACAGGGGGCTGGAAACACCATATATTTT.